These 13 T cell receptor beta chains originate from one sample sequenced in a study of blood T cell repertoires in COVID-19. TCRdb's table, derived via immunoSEQ multiplex PCR, lists solely in-frame clones and lacks some. The repertoire holds about 230,000 clones, with approximately 81% as singletons. The specimen was peripheral blood. Receptor source: a man aged 35-49 years with acute or convalescent COVID-19.

The chain recombines TRBV9 with TRBJ2-7; D perhaps matches TRBD1 (5 bases). This CDR3 is built from 13 residues. The germline V gene has CDR1 SGDLS and CDR2 YYNGEE. The V end lost 3 bases, the J end lost 4 bases, and 11 bases lay between the germline ends. The CDR3: CASSGDSIYEQYF. CDR3 coding DNA: TGTGCCAGCAGCGGAGACAGTATTTACGAGCAGTACTTC.

The J gene is TRBJ2-1, the V gene TRBV18, with 7 bases matching TRBD2. This CDR3 contains 16 residues. Germline lookup yields CDR1 KGHSH and CDR2 LQKENI. J gave up 10 bases and V 0 bases, and 12 bases lay outside the gene matches. CDR3 in amino acids: CASSPPGAGTQREQFF. The CDR3 bases are TGTGCCAGCTCACCACCGGGAGCGGGGACCCAAAGGGAGCAGTTCTTC.

The chain joins TRBV9 to TRBJ2-1; 8 nucleotides line up with TRBD2. Germline values: CDR1 SGDLS, CDR2 YYNGEE. J gave up 1 base and V 4 bases, and 16 bases lay outside the gene matches. The CDR3 is made up of 19 amino acids. CDR3 amino acids: CASSLRPSGAGESYNEQFF. CDR3 sequence (DNA): TGTGCCAGCAGCCTCAGACCTAGCGGAGCGGGGGAATCCTACAATGAGCAGTTCTTC.

CDR3 DNA: TGTGCCAGCAGCTTCGGGGGTGATCAGCCCCAGCATTTT. It codes for CASSFGGDQPQHF. This chain connects TRBV7-9 to TRBJ1-5; possibly TRBD1 for D (5 bases). The CDR3 consists of 13 residues. CDR1 is SEHNR and CDR2 is FQNEAQ in the germline V gene (reference sequence). V dropped 3 bases and J dropped 5 bases, with 8 bases sitting between them.

V is TRBV7-3 and J is TRBJ1-5; 9 nucleotides match TRBD1. Germline trimming cut 5 bases from V and 2 bases from J; bases unmatched to any gene: 10. The CDR3 sequence is 17 residues long. Per the germline V gene, CDR1 is SGHTA and CDR2 is FQGTGA. CDR3 sequence reads: CASSAAGQGQGNQPQHF. In nucleotides, the CDR3 is TGTGCCAGCAGCGCCGCGGGACAGGGACAGGGCAATCAGCCCCAGCATTTT. Full variable domain (outside the CDR3, taken from reference TRBV7-3 and TRBJ1-5): GAGVSQTPSNKVTEKGKYVELRCDPISGHTALYWYRQSLGQGPEFLIYFQGTGAADDSGLPNDRFFAVRPEGSVSTLKIQRTERGDSAVYLCASSAAGQGQGNQPQHFGDGTRLSIL.

This clone was detected only a few times. This chain connects TRBV4-1 to TRBJ1-2; TRBD1 might be the D (5 bases). This CDR3 is built from 17 residues. Trimming pared 4 bases from V and 1 base from J, leaving 19 bases between. Germline lookup yields CDR1 MGHRA and CDR2 YSYEKL. As DNA, the CDR3 is TGCGCCAGCAGCCGGACGCAAAGCGGGGGTGGTAACTATGGCTACACCTTC. Amino acids: CASSRTQSGGGNYGYTF.

This clone showed up just once. The chain couples TRBV6-4 to TRBJ2-3; D might be TRBD1 (8 bases). Between the trimmed V and J ends, which lost 5 bases and 2 bases, there was a span of 14 bases. Germline V lookup: CDR1 MRHNA, CDR2 SNTAGT. This CDR3 comprises 15 residues. The CDR3 loop reads CASSTGGAVTDTQYF. In nucleotides, the CDR3 is TGTGCCAGCAGTACAGGGGGGGCCGTCACAGATACGCAGTATTTT.

This chain links TRBV3-1 (or the pseudogene TRBV3-2) with TRBJ2-7; TRBD2 is a possible D gene (5 bases). V lost 1 base and J 10 bases, leaving 11 bases between the germline ends. The CDR3 covers 12 residues. Per the germline V gene, CDR1 is LGHDT and CDR2 is YNNKEL (reference sequence). The CDR3 loop is CASSQGAGSQYF. The CDR3, as DNA: TGTGCCAGCAGCCAAGGTGCGGGTAGTCAGTACTTC.

The chain joins TRBV18 to TRBJ1-6; D call uncertain. This CDR3 has 15 residues. Between the trimmed V and J ends, which lost 2 bases and 7 bases, there was a span of 12 bases. The germline V gene encodes CDR1 KGHSH and CDR2 LQKENI. CDR3 amino acids: CASSPAAAGNSPLHF. The CDR3 coding sequence is TGTGCCAGCTCACCAGCGGCGGCCGGCAATTCACCCCTCCACTTT. The variable domain in full, with the rest retrieved from reference TRBV18 and TRBJ1-6, is NAGVMQNPRHLVRRRGQEARLRCSPMKGHSHVYWYRQLPEEGLKFMVYLQKENIIDESGMPKERFSAEFPKEGPSILRIQQVVRGDSAAYFCASSPAAAGNSPLHFGNGTRLTVT.

The chain has TRBV18 and TRBJ2-3, with a possible D match to TRBD1 (5 bases). CDR3 length equals 14 residues. Between the trimmed V and J ends, which lost 3 bases and 4 bases, there was a span of 11 bases. Germline values: CDR1 KGHSH, CDR2 LQKENI. The CDR3 DNA reads TGTGCCAGCTCACCCCAGGGTGGTGCAGATACGCAGTATTTT. Translated: CASSPQGGADTQYF.

The rearrangement links TRBV11-2 to TRBJ1-1; D remains unclear. The CDR3 loop spans 13 amino acids. V was pared by 0 bases and J by 1 base, with 3 bases between. CDR1 is SGHAT, CDR2 FQNNGV, per germline. The CDR3 coding sequence is TGTGCCAGCAGCTTAGACGGGAACACTGAAGCTTTCTTT. Translated, it gives CASSLDGNTEAFF.

The chain links TRBV4-3 to TRBJ1-2; weak D call: TRBD1 (6 bases). The ends were cut back, 6 bases at V and 6 bases at J, with 20 bases in the middle. The germline CDR1 and CDR2 sequences are LGHNA and YSLEER. The CDR3 runs to 15 residues. CDR3 nucleotides: TGCGCCAGCAGAAGGACAGTCTACTCCGAAGATGGCTACACCTTC. Translating it yields CASRRTVYSEDGYTF.

The V call is TRBV27, the J call TRBJ1-5, with TRBD1 matching over 8 bases. The CDR3 totals 16 residues. Germline CDR1 is MNHEY and CDR2 is SMNVEV (reference sequence). Trimming took 4 bases from V and 4 from J; bases not matched to a gene: 9. Here the CDR3 DNA reads TGTGCCAGCAGTTCCGCCGGCAGGGGGCTTAATCAGCCCCAGCATTTT. It specifies CASSSAGRGLNQPQHF.